The clone carrying this TCR beta chain was seen at least ten times. Its antigen is not identified. The data were obtained in a study of CD8 T cells in ankylosing spondylitis. Preparation of TCR beta libraries was done by quantitative 5'-RACE with molecular barcodes. TCRdb independently ran MiXCR on the 5' RACE reads; one entry per CDR3 protein. The top ten clones hold approximately 3.5% of a sample with 450,000 to 550,000 distinct CDR3 sequences, approximately 5% of them seen once. The study, taken as a whole, reports: Those disease-linked clones were CD8+; they were also relatively rare in peripheral blood. What seemed typical of ankylosing spondylitis blood was a TCR beta motif built from 7 or 8 highly homologous variants. Reportedly, disease-linked clones are significantly enriched in ankylosing spondylitis patients' matched synovial fluid. Past studies reported some motif variants in reactive arthritis synovial fluid and blood.

The CDR3 runs to 17 residues. Germline CDR1 SGHTA, CDR2 FQGTGA. V shed 4 bases and J shed 4 bases, with 22 bases lying between them. The source of this sequence is a male donor with ankylosing spondylitis. Sequencing used blood, either unsorted or a sorted T cell fraction (not recorded which). This sequence joins TRBV7-3 and TRBJ1-1; D might be TRBD1 (5 bases). CDR3 sequence: CASSSTSGPGGGTEAFF. The CDR3 DNA is TGTGCCAGCAGCTCGACCTCTGGTCCGGGGGGAGGCACTGAAGCTTTCTTT.